This TCR beta chain is drawn from a study of T-cell reconstitution after alpha-beta-depleted transplantation in children. Unique molecular identifiers were incorporated into the prepared TCRbeta library. TCRdb reprocessed the PCR reads via MiXCR and lists one record per CDR3 protein. The data contain around 120,000 distinct CDR3 sequences, roughly 23% of them singletons. General study points: T-cell numbers and diversity one year post-transplant derived largely from freshly generated T cells.

This clonotype appeared many times. Its antigen is still unknown. Sample: PBMCs, mostly from graft donor cells, taken 180 days after TCRalphabeta/CD19-depleted stem cell transplant. The sequence was collected from a male patient aged 2 to 10 who had a stem cell transplant for chronic granulomatous disease, so the T cells may come from the graft donor.

The DNA of the CDR3 is TGTGCCACCGGTCAGAACACCGGGGAGCTGTTTTTT. Its translation is CATGQNTGELFF. The chain joins TRBV24-1 to TRBJ2-2; D is uncertain. The CDR3 has 12 residues. V was cut by 9 bases and J by 1 base, with 5 bases left in between. Germline values: CDR1 KGHDR, CDR2 SFDVKD.